This T cell receptor (beta chain) was sequenced during a study of T cells in Graves' hyperthyroidism and ophthalmopathy. Subjects with ophthalmopathy showed a Clinical Activity Score no lower than 3, a NOSPECS grade no lower than 4, and a duration shorter than 3 months. Fresh peripheral blood, roughly 9.6 ml, was the source of the PBMCs. The CDR3 has 14 residues. From germline, CDR1 is SGHAT and CDR2 FQNNGV. V was shortened by 1 base and J by 5 bases, with 9 bases between the two germline ends. RNA transcripts were the template for amplifying TCR beta CDR3 regions. The study used the HTBI primer set for a first-round RT-PCR of the TCR CDR3. TCRdb re-called the multiplex PCR reads with MiXCR, one entry per CDR3 protein. The sample includes approximately 400,000 distinct CDR3 sequences, less than 20% of them seen just once. There are many counts of this clonotype. The antigen remains unidentified. Study-wide results and limits: Most clonotypes that expanded in the thyroid above 0.001 also showed up in blood.

This clonotype originated in a man between 18 and 35 years old with Graves' ophthalmopathy. The rearrangement uses TRBV11-2 and TRBJ2-1; D is unresolved. Sequences were obtained from blood. CDR3 sequence reads: CASSLADIDNEQFF. The CDR3 DNA reads as TGTGCCAGCAGCTTAGCCGACATTGACAATGAGCAGTTCTTC.